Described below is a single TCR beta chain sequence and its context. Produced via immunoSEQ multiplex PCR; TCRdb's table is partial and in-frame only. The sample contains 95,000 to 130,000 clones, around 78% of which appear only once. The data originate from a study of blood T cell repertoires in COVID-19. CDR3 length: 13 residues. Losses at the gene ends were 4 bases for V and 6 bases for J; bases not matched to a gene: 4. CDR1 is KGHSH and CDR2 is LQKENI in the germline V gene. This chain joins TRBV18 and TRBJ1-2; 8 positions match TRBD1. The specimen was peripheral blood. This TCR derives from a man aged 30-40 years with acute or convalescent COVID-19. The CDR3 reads CASSQGQGDGYTF. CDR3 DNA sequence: TGTGCCAGCTCACAAGGACAGGGAGATGGCTACACCTTC.